This T cell receptor (beta chain) was identified in a study of tumor-infiltrating lymphocytes in localized non-small cell lung cancer. The trim removed 0 bases at V and 4 bases at J, leaving 7 bases unmatched. CDR1 is SGHNT and CDR2 is YYREEE in the germline V gene (reference sequence). This CDR3 comprises 16 residues. Assay: immunoSEQ multiplex PCR; the TCRdb copy retains only in-frame clones and omits some. The sample contains 20,000 to 25,000 clones, 50% to 70% of which appear only once. The chain combines TRBV5-4 with TRBJ2-5; 9 nucleotides align to TRBD2. The sequenced sample was lung tumor tissue. The source of this sequence is a human donor with non-small cell lung cancer. The CDR3 sequence is CASSLALAGGRETQYF. The CDR3 nucleotides are TGTGCCAGCAGCTTGGCCCTCGCGGGAGGGCGAGAGACCCAGTACTTC.